A single sample gave rise to the 10 T cell receptor beta chains below, sequenced in a study of Graves' ophthalmopathy and Graves' hyperthyroidism. Beta-chain TCR CDR3 regions were amplified from RNA transcripts. Investigators did first-round RT-PCR with HTBI primers, then second-round multiplex PCR. Each CDR3 protein is one row after TCRdb ran MiXCR on the multiplex PCR reads. The repertoire holds hundreds of thousands of distinct CDR3 sequences, over 40% seen once, with more than 3% in the top ten. The sample taken for sequencing was peripheral blood. The receptor source for this set is an adult man with Graves' ophthalmopathy.

This sequence joins TRBV12-5 and TRBJ1-5; D is possibly TRBD1 (5 bases). The CDR3 spans 15 residues. Germline CDR1 LGHNT, CDR2 FRNRAP. V dropped 2 bases and J dropped 2 bases, with 10 bases sitting between them. CDR3 residues: CASGLITGGNQPQHF. CDR3 nucleotides: TGTGCTAGTGGTTTGATAACGGGGGGCAATCAGCCCCAGCATTTT.

This clonotype was seen ten or more times. The chain is built from TRBV7-9 and TRBJ1-1; 8 bases map to TRBD1. The germline V gene encodes CDR1 SEHNR and CDR2 FQNEAQ (reference sequence). After removal of 6 bases from V and 4 bases from J, the junction contained 4 bases not matched to a gene. There are 13 residues in the CDR3. Written as DNA, the CDR3 is TGTGCCAGCAGGGACAGGGTCGTCACTGAAGCTTTCTTT. Translation: CASRDRVVTEAFF.

There are many counts of this clonotype. V and J are TRBV7-9 and TRBJ1-6; TRBD1 aligns across 8 bases. The V and J ends lost 4 bases and 10 bases, in that order; junction bases with no gene match: 9. In germline, CDR1 is SEHNR, CDR2 FQNEAQ (reference sequence). This CDR3 is built from 15 residues. CDR3 in amino acids: CASSSPGGGGSPLHF. In nucleotides, the CDR3 is TGTGCCAGCAGCTCCCCAGGGGGCGGAGGCTCACCCCTCCACTTT.

There are a few counts of this clonotype. The chain recombines TRBV4-2 with TRBJ1-2; D is uncertain. This CDR3 spans 14 amino acids. CDR1 is LGHNA and CDR2 is YNFKEQ in the germline V gene. The V end lost 0 bases, the J end lost 7 bases, and 12 bases lay between the germline ends. CDR3 in DNA: TGTGCCAGCAGCCAAGATTTGGGGTCTGGTGGCTACACCTTC. It specifies CASSQDLGSGGYTF.

V is TRBV7-7 and J is TRBJ2-7; possibly TRBD2 for D (6 bases). Germline values: CDR1 SSHAT, CDR2 FNYEAQ (reference sequence). This CDR3 is 15 amino acids long. V was pared by 5 bases and J by 2 bases, with 16 bases between. In DNA form, the CDR3 reads TGTGCCAGCAGCCCCGGAGCGGGCCTGACCTACGAGCAGTACTTC. This sequence encodes CASSPGAGLTYEQYF.

The J gene is TRBJ2-1, the V gene TRBV7-8; 7 bases are shared with TRBD1. The J call may not be correct, given that the DNA end is closer to TRBJ2-7. The CDR3 loop spans 18 amino acids. CDR1 is SGHVS, CDR2 FQNEAQ, per germline. The CDR3 DNA sequence: TGTGCCAGCAGCTTGGCTAGGACAGGAATTTACTCCTACAATGAGCAGTACGTC. This gives the protein CASSLARTGIYSYNEQYV.

Ten or more counts support this clonotype. V and J are TRBV29-1 and TRBJ2-7, with 10 bases aligning to TRBD2. The junction had 3 bases not matched to a gene; V was cut back by 4 bases and J by 3 bases. This CDR3 has 13 amino acids. The germline V gene encodes CDR1 SQVTM and CDR2 ANQGSEA. The CDR3 sequence is CSVAASGGYEQYF. CDR3 nucleotides: TGCAGCGTTGCGGCTAGCGGGGGCTACGAGCAGTACTTC.

This clonotype has a count of ten or more. The V call is TRBV4-3, the J call TRBJ1-1; D possibly corresponds to TRBD1 (5 bases). V was shortened by 4 bases and J by 5 bases, with 17 bases between the two germline ends. CDR3 length: 15 amino acids. Germline CDR1 is LGHNA and CDR2 is YSLEER. The CDR3 nucleotides read TGCGCCAGCAGCCCTGGGGCGAGGACTGGGACTGAAGCTTTCTTT. Its translation: CASSPGARTGTEAFF.

This clonotype was counted many times. The V gene is TRBV6-6, the J gene TRBJ2-7; D might be TRBD2 (5 bases). The V gene lost 2 bases and the J gene lost 3 bases, with 11 bases spanning the gap. This CDR3 region has 14 residues. Looked up from germline, CDR1 is MNHNY and CDR2 is SVGAGI (reference sequence). The CDR3 nucleotides read TGTGCCAGCAGTTACGGGCGGGCCGACTACGAGCAGTACTTC. The encoded protein is CASSYGRADYEQYF.

Concerning this clonotype: At one boundary the junction diverges from the germline segment, which might be a read error. The chain combines TRBV12-3 or TRBV12-4 with TRBJ1-2, with TRBD1 as a possible D gene (6 bases). The CDR3 is 17 amino acids. CDR3 coding DNA: TGTGCCGGCAGTTTAGCTATCATGTCGGGGGCGGACTATGGCTACACCTTC. Its translation is CAGSLAIMSGADYGYTF.